The 4 T cell receptor beta chains below all came from one sample that was sequenced in a study of radiation and T cells in renal cell carcinoma. Time point indicated: blood 2 weeks post-SBRT. Treatment specified: 15 Gy SBRT to primary tumor, nephrectomy 4 weeks later. The assay was immunoSEQ multiplex PCR, and TCRdb's table has in-frame clones only and misses some. This sample carries about 150,000 clones, approximately 90% of them seen once, and the ten largest clones take 13%. Sequencing was performed on blood, taken from a patient whose treatment included radiotherapy and nephrectomy. These receptors were taken from a woman in her forties or fifties with renal cell carcinoma.

The chain uses TRBV5-5 and TRBJ2-7, with 8 nucleotides matching TRBD1. CDR3 length: 15 amino acids. The V gene's germline CDR1 is SGHKS and CDR2 YYEKEE (reference sequence). Trimming removed 2 bases from V and 3 bases from J; junction bases left unmatched: 7. The CDR3, as DNA: TGTGCCAGCAGCTTAGTCCCGGGACAGGACTACGAGCAGTACTTC. Translated: CASSLVPGQDYEQYF.

The chain carries TRBV5-1 and TRBJ2-1; 13 nucleotides align to TRBD2. Germline V gene sequence: CDR1 SGHRS, CDR2 YFSETQ. J gave up 8 bases and V 4 bases, and 9 bases lay outside the gene matches. The CDR3 has 16 residues. The CDR3 DNA reads as TGCGCCAGCAGCACCGGGACTAGCGGGGCGGGGGATGAGCAGTTCTTC. It translates to CASSTGTSGAGDEQFF. The full variable domain, with the rest looked up from reference TRBV5-1 and TRBJ2-1, is KAGVTQTPRYLIKTRGQQVTLSCSPISGHRSVSWYQQTPGQGLQFLFEYFSETQRNKGNFPGRFSGRQFSNSRSEMNVSTLELGDSALYLCASSTGTSGAGDEQFFGPGTRLTVL.

The rearrangement links TRBV7-2 to TRBJ2-1; 10 positions agree with TRBD2. CDR3 length: 15 residues. With V trimmed by 3 bases and J by 7 bases, 6 bases remained unmatched. Germline-derived CDR1 and CDR2 are SGHTA and FQGNSA. CDR3 residues: CASSFIAGGVNEQFF. CDR3 coding DNA: TGTGCCAGCAGCTTCATAGCGGGGGGCGTTAATGAGCAGTTCTTC.

The rearrangement joins TRBV19 to TRBJ2-2; possibly TRBD1 or TRBD2 for D (5 bases each). CDR3 length: 14 amino acids. The germline V gene has CDR1 LNHDA and CDR2 SQIVND (reference sequence). V was trimmed by 6 bases and J by 4 bases, leaving 12 bases between them. The CDR3, as DNA: TGTGCCAGTAGCGGGGCGGCGAGCACCGGGGAGCTGTTTTTT. Encoded protein: CASSGAASTGELFF.